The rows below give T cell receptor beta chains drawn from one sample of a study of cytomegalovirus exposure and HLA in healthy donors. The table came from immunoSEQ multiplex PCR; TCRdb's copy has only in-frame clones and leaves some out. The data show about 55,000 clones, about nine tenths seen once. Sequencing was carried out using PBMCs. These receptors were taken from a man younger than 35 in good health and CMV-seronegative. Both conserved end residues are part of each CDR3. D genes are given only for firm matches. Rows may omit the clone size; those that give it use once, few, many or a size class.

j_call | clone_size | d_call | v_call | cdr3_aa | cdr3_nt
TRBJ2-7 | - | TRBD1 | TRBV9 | CASSIGQGAYEQYF | TGTGCCAGCAGCATAGGACAGGGGGCCTACGAGCAGTACTTC
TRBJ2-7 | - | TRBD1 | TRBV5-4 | CASSPTLGQGNEQYF | TGTGCCAGCAGCCCAACCCTGGGACAGGGGAACGAGCAGTACTTC
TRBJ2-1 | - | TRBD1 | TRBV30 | CAWSFRGPTAEQFF | TGTGCCTGGAGTTTCAGGGGGCCAACAGCTGAGCAGTTCTTC
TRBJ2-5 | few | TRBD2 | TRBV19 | CASSIHGLANTQETQYF | TGTGCCAGTAGTATTCACGGACTAGCGAACACACAAGAGACCCAGTACTTC
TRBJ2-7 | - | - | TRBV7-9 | CASSLGPGYEQYF | TGTGCCAGCAGCTTAGGTCCAGGCTACGAGCAGTACTTC
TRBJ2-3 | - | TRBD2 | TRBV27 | CASSLIAGALLITDTQYF | TGTGCCAGCAGTTTAATAGCGGGAGCTCTCCTAATCACAGATACGCAGTATTTT
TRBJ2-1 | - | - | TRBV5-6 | CASSSTLYNEQFF | TGTGCCAGCAGCTCTACCCTGTACAATGAGCAGTTCTTC
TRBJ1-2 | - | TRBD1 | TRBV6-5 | CASSYPGTGGGYGYTF | TGTGCCAGCAGTTACCCCGGGACAGGGGGAGGCTATGGCTACACCTTC
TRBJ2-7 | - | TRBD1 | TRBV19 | CASSNVGQGPYEQYF | TGTGCCAGTAGTAATGTGGGACAGGGGCCCTACGAGCAGTACTTC
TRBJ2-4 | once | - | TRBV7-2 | CASSLYSLAGAKNIQYF | TGTGCCAGCAGCTTATACTCCTTGGCAGGGGCCAAAAACATTCAGTACTTC
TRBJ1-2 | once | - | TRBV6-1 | CASSEALGGWYGYTF | TGTGCCAGCAGTGAAGCGCTAGGGGGTTGGTATGGCTACACCTTC
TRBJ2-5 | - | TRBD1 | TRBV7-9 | CASSSRDRGQETQYF | TGTGCCAGCAGCTCCCGGGACAGGGGCCAAGAGACCCAGTACTTC
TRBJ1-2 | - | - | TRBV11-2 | CASSLERNRVSRYTF | TGTGCCAGCAGCTTAGAGAGGAACAGGGTTTCTCGCTACACCTTC
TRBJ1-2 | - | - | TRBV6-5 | CASSYGRESSNGYTF | TGTGCCAGCAGTTACGGACGGGAGAGTTCCAATGGCTACACCTTC
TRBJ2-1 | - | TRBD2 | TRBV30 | CAWRSWAVAGGVTLNEQFF | TGTGCCTGGAGGAGCTGGGCAGTAGCGGGAGGCGTGACGTTGAATGAGCAGTTCTTC
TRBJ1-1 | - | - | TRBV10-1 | CASSEPGDEAFF | TGCGCCAGCAGTGAGCCCGGAGATGAAGCTTTCTTT
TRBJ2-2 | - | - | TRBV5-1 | CASTTTASDTGELFF | TGCGCCAGCACCACCACGGCTAGCGATACCGGGGAGCTGTTTTTT
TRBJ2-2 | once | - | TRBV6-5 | CASSRPAANTGELFF | TGTGCCAGCAGTCGACCAGCGGCGAACACCGGGGAGCTGTTTTTT
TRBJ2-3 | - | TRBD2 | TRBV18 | CASSPVGGTDTQYF | TGTGCCAGCTCACCCGTGGGGGGGACGGATACGCAGTATTTT
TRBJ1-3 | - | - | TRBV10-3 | CAISATGGNTIYF | TGTGCCATCAGTGCAACAGGTGGGAACACCATATATTTT
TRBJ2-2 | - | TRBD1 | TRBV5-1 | CASSSGQGARTGELFF | TGCGCCAGCAGCTCCGGACAGGGGGCCAGGACCGGGGAGCTGTTTTTT
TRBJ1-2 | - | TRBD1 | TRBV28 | CASSQRGGTAGYTF | TGTGCCAGCAGTCAAAGGGGCGGGACAGCTGGCTACACCTTC
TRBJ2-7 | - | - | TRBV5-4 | CASSLSSYEQYF | TGTGCCAGCAGCTTAAGTTCCTACGAGCAATACTTC
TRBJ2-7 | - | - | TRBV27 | CASSLSFNGNYEQYF | TGTGCCAGCAGTTTATCGTTCAACGGGAACTACGAGCAGTACTTC
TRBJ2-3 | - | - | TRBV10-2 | CASSPLRADTQYF | TGCGCCAGCAGCCCCCTCCGCGCAGATACGCAGTATTTT